Below, 32 T cell receptor beta chains from the same sample are listed, as sequenced in a study of CD8+CD57+ T cells in acquired aplastic anemia. TCR beta VDJ combinations and CDR3 sequences were profiled from genomic DNA. TCRdb re-called the reads through MiXCR, storing one row per CDR3 protein. The table includes 200,000 or so distinct CDR3 sequences, 48% detected once. Patients sequenced had flow cytometry evidence of CD8+CD57+ cell expansion. The sequencing input was sorted CD4+, CD8+, or CD8+CD57+ T cells (not recorded which) from PBMCs. These receptor sequences come from a human donor with aplastic anemia.

This clonotype was recorded many times. This chain links TRBV6-6 with TRBJ1-3; D unclear. This CDR3 contains 15 residues. CDR1 and CDR2 from the germline V gene are MNHNY and SVGAGI (reference sequence). Between the trimmed V and J ends, which lost 0 bases and 0 bases, there was a span of 6 bases. The CDR3 DNA is TGTGCCAGCAGTTACTCGCCCTTCTCTGGAAACACCATATATTTT. Translated: CASSYSPFSGNTIYF.

The J gene is TRBJ2-3, the V gene TRBV19; D is unresolved. Trimming stripped 9 bases from V and 0 bases from J, with 19 bases between. CDR3 length equals 16 residues. Germline V CDR1 and CDR2: LNHDA, SQIVND (reference sequence). CDR3 DNA sequence: TGTGCCAGCAGCCGCGCGAAGGGCTCTAGCACAGATACGCAGTATTTT. Its translation is CASSRAKGSSTDTQYF.

This clonotype was counted many times. The chain carries TRBV20-1 and TRBJ1-5, with 9 bases fitting TRBD1. V gave up 5 bases and J gave up 6 bases; unmatched junction bases: 8. Germline V gene data show CDR1 as DFQATT and CDR2 as SNEGSKA (reference sequence). The CDR3 totals 14 residues. CDR3 bases: TGCAGTGCTTCCGACAGGGGGGGAGGTCAGCCCCAGCATTTT. This encodes CSASDRGGGQPQHF.

This clonotype showed up many times. This chain links TRBV29-1 with TRBJ2-3, with TRBD1 matching 8 bases. Germline V gene lookup returns CDR1 SQVTM and CDR2 ANQGSEA. V was clipped by 3 bases and J by 5 bases; unmatched bases: 4. The CDR3 is 13 residues long. CDR3 nucleotides: TGCAGCGTTGACGGACAGGGAATAGATACGCAGTATTTT. As protein: CSVDGQGIDTQYF.

This clonotype was seen many times. The gene calls are TRBV10-3 and TRBJ2-7; D is perhaps TRBD2 (6 bases). The CDR3 is 15 residues long. Germline assignment: CDR1 ENHRY and CDR2 SYGVKD. Trimming pared 10 bases from V and 3 bases from J, leaving 22 bases between. The CDR3 loop is CATKGGPGLNYEQYF. In DNA form, the CDR3 reads TGTGCCACTAAGGGCGGACCGGGACTGAACTACGAGCAGTACTTC.

In its sample, this clonotype was seen many times. The gene calls are TRBV5-8 and TRBJ1-2; maybe TRBD1 (6 bases). Germline-derived CDR1 and CDR2 are SGHTS and YDEGEE. Trimming left V 2 bases short and J 4 bases short, with 12 bases between. The CDR3 loop spans 14 amino acids. CDR3 in DNA: TGTGCCAGCAGCTTCCAGGGGTCGGGCTATGGCTACACCTTC. Protein sequence: CASSFQGSGYGYTF.

With regard to this clonotype: Germline and junction disagree at one end, which may indicate a read error. The chain couples TRBV29-1 to TRBJ2-5; 8 bases agree with TRBD2. The CDR3 extends over 13 amino acids. The germline V gene has CDR1 SQVTM and CDR2 ANQGSEA. CDR3 in DNA: TGCAGCGTTGGTGGCGGGAGGAGAGAGGCCCAGTACTTC. Translation: CSVGGGRREAQYF.

Remarks on this clonotype: Compared with germline, one end of the junction differs, possibly owing to a read error. V gene TRBV2 combines with J gene TRBJ1-2; TRBD1 aligns across 8 bases. Looked up from germline, CDR1 is SNHLY and CDR2 is FYNNEI. This CDR3 region has 15 residues. The CDR3 coding sequence is TGCGCCAGCAGCCCCACGGACAGGGTCTCGTATGGCTACACCTTC. Translation gives CASSPTDRVSYGYTF. Drawing the rest from reference TRBV2 and TRBJ1-2, the complete variable domain is EPEVTQTPSHQVTQMGQEVILRCVPISNHLYFYWYRQILGQKVEFLVSFYNNEISEKSEIFDDQFSVERPDGSNFTLKIRSTKLEDSAMYFCASSPTDRVSYGYTFGSGTRLTVV.

This clonotype was picked up a small number of times. The chain links TRBV30 to TRBJ2-6; D perhaps matches TRBD1 (6 bases). The CDR3 totals 15 residues. V was cut by 2 bases and J by 4 bases, with 12 bases left in between. The germline gives CDR1 GTSNPN, CDR2 SVGIG (reference sequence). CDR3 residues: CAWSYTGTGANVLTF. The CDR3, as DNA: TGTGCCTGGAGTTACACAGGGACCGGGGCCAACGTCCTGACTTTC.

The J gene is TRBJ2-7, the V gene TRBV2; tentatively, D is TRBD1 or TRBD2 (5 bases each). Germline CDR1 and CDR2: SNHLY and FYNNEI. This CDR3 is 14 amino acids long. V lost 5 bases, J lost 2 bases, and 13 bases lay in between. Here the CDR3 DNA reads TGTGCCAGCAGTCCACGGGGCAGTACCTACGAGCAGTACTTC. Its protein product is CASSPRGSTYEQYF.

This clonotype was observed a handful of times. The chain recombines TRBV15 with TRBJ2-5, with 7 bases lining up with TRBD1. Trimming took 2 bases from V and 5 from J; bases not matched to a gene: 5. This CDR3 has 14 amino acids. CDR1 is LNHNV and CDR2 is YYDKDF in the germline V gene (reference sequence). CDR3 DNA: TGTGCCACCAGCAGACTCGGACAGGAGGAGACCCAGTACTTC. This translates into CATSRLGQEETQYF.

To note about this clonotype: This sequence may be a read error, since a much larger clone differs from it by one base. V usage is TRBV7-3 and J usage is TRBJ2-1; 7 nucleotides agree with TRBD1. Germline V gene lookup returns CDR1 SGHTA and CDR2 FQGTGA. The length of the CDR3 is 15 residues. The CDR3 DNA is TGTGCCAGCAGCTTACAGGGGGATTTCTACAATGAGCAGATCTTC. Encoded protein: CASSLQGDFYNEQIF.

The chain has TRBV5-4 and TRBJ1-1; 8 bases align to TRBD1. The germline V gene has CDR1 SGHNT and CDR2 YYREEE (reference sequence). The V and J ends lost 0 bases and 8 bases, in that order; junction bases with no gene match: 6. This CDR3 contains 14 residues. CDR3 coding DNA: TGTGCCAGCAGCTTGGGAGGGACAGGTGGAGAAGCTTTCTTT. It codes for CASSLGGTGGEAFF.

The rearrangement uses TRBV10-3 and TRBJ1-1, with D maybe TRBD1 (5 bases). The CDR3 has 17 amino acids. Germline CDR1 is ENHRY and CDR2 is SYGVKD. With 2 bases removed from V and 1 base from J, the gap between germline ends came to 17 bases. The CDR3: CAISETRGQGGNTEAFF. The CDR3 nucleotides read TGTGCCATCAGTGAGACTAGAGGGCAGGGTGGGAACACTGAAGCTTTCTTT.

This chain joins TRBV2 and TRBJ2-1, with TRBD2 identical over 10 bases. V was pared by 11 bases and J by 8 bases, with 9 bases of the junction left unmatched. The CDR3 has 13 amino acids. Germline loops: CDR1 SNHLY, CDR2 FYNNEI. In nucleotides, the CDR3 is TGTGCCGGAAGCGGGGGGGCTATGTATGAGCAGTTCTTC. Amino acids: CAGSGGAMYEQFF.

This rearrangement joins TRBV19 to TRBJ2-2; D uncertain. This CDR3 is 13 amino acids long. Germline V lookup: CDR1 LNHDA, CDR2 SQIVND (reference sequence). V was trimmed by 4 bases and J by 5 bases, leaving 8 bases between them. CDR3 nucleotides: TGTGCCAGTAGTACCTTGGCAACCGGGGAGCTGTTTTTT. This encodes CASSTLATGELFF.

The V call is TRBV15, the J call TRBJ2-1, with D maybe TRBD2 (6 bases). Trimming removed 5 bases at V and 0 bases at J, with 14 bases between. Germline CDR1 is LNHNV and CDR2 is YYDKDF (reference sequence). The CDR3 totals 16 residues. Here the CDR3 DNA reads TGTGCCACCAGCCTGGCGGGGAGCAGCTCCTACAATGAGCAGTTCTTC. Residues: CATSLAGSSSYNEQFF.

There are a few counts of this clonotype. J is TRBJ2-7 and V is TRBV19; the match to TRBD1 covers 10 bases. Germline V gene sequence: CDR1 LNHDA, CDR2 SQIVND (reference sequence). There are 15 residues in the CDR3. Losses at the gene ends were 2 bases for V and 4 bases for J; bases not matched to a gene: 5. The CDR3, as DNA: TGTGCCAGTAGTATAAGGGGGGACAGGGGATACGAGCAGTACTTC. It is translated as CASSIRGDRGYEQYF.

This sequence joins TRBV24-1 and TRBJ2-7; the D gene could be TRBD1 or TRBD2 (5 bases each). V dropped 6 bases and J dropped 0 bases, with 14 bases sitting between them. This CDR3 spans 15 amino acids. The V gene's germline CDR1 is KGHDR and CDR2 SFDVKD. CDR3 nucleotide sequence: TGTGCCACCAGTTCCGGGGCCGTGAGCTCCTACGAGCAGTACTTC. Amino acids: CATSSGAVSSYEQYF.

V gene TRBV9 combines with J gene TRBJ1-3, with a weak D call TRBD1 (5 bases). The CDR3 sequence is 15 residues long. The germline V gene has CDR1 SGDLS and CDR2 YYNGEE. Trimming removed 0 bases at V and 7 bases at J, with 14 bases between. CDR3 loop: CASSVDAGIGNTIYF. The DNA for the CDR3 is TGTGCCAGCAGCGTAGATGCAGGGATTGGGAACACCATATATTTT.

The chain employs TRBV2 and TRBJ2-5; 9 bases agree with TRBD2. The germline CDR1 and CDR2 sequences are SNHLY and FYNNEI. V dropped 7 bases and J dropped 0; count of bases not matched to a gene: 6. The CDR3 length is 15 residues. DNA of the CDR3: TGTGCCAGCATAACTAGCGGGTCTTACCAAGAGACCCAGTACTTC. Translation gives CASITSGSYQETQYF.

This clonotype was found once. This chain links TRBV20-1 with TRBJ1-1; D perhaps matches TRBD1 (5 bases). The CDR3 is 14 residues long. The germline V and J ends were trimmed by 0 bases and 2 bases, with 10 bases remaining between them. The V gene's germline CDR1 is DFQATT and CDR2 SNEGSKA (reference sequence). The CDR3 coding sequence is TGCAGTGCTAGAGATGCAGGGATTAACACTGAAGCTTTCTTT. Its translation is CSARDAGINTEAFF.

This clonotype was seen a few times. The chain couples TRBV10-3 to TRBJ2-5, with 9 bases that match TRBD2. The CDR3 runs 16 residues. J lost 0 bases, V lost 5 bases, and 7 bases had no gene match. Germline V gene lookup returns CDR1 ENHRY and CDR2 SYGVKD. Written as DNA, the CDR3 is TGTGCCATCAGTTCTGTCATAGCGGGGGACCAAGAGACCCAGTACTTC. This gives the protein CAISSVIAGDQETQYF.

The chain has TRBV7-9 and TRBJ2-2, with D possibly called TRBD1 or TRBD2 (5 bases each). V was clipped by 6 bases and J by 6 bases, with 11 bases between them. Germline CDR1 reads SEHNR; CDR2 reads FQNEAQ (reference sequence). This CDR3 has 13 residues. The CDR3 coding sequence is TGTGCCAGCAGTGGGGGAAGCGCCGGGGAGCTGTTTTTT. Translation: CASSGGSAGELFF.

This chain's CDR3 is CASSLRGGSGYTF. For the CDR3, the DNA is TGTGCCAGCAGTCTCAGGGGGGGCTCTGGCTACACCTTC. The rearrangement links TRBV27 to TRBJ1-2; 7 bases align to TRBD1. Germline trimming cut 5 bases from V and 7 bases from J; bases unmatched to any gene: 7. Germline CDR1 and CDR2: MNHEY and SMNVEV (reference sequence). This CDR3 is 13 amino acids long.

The chain employs TRBV29-1 and TRBJ1-1; D not certain. CDR3 length: 12 amino acids. The V end was cut by 3 bases, the J end by 3 bases, with 8 bases between. Germline CDR1 reads SQVTM; CDR2 reads ANQGSEA. The CDR3 bases are TGCAGCGTTGAGGGATGGGACACTGAAGCTTTCTTT. As protein: CSVEGWDTEAFF.

In this sample, this clonotype turned up a few times. The genes are TRBV7-3 and TRBJ1-5, with D unresolved. Germline CDR1 is SGHTA and CDR2 is FQGTGA. The length of the CDR3 is 15 residues. The V end was cut by 2 bases, the J end by 1 base, with 9 bases between. The CDR3 DNA reads TGTGCCAGCAGCTTATGGGCAGGCAGCAATCAGCCCCAGCATTTT. Translation gives CASSLWAGSNQPQHF. Based on the CDR3 plus reference TRBV7-3 and TRBJ1-5, the full variable domain is GAGVSQTPSNKVTEKGKYVELRCDPISGHTALYWYRQSLGQGPEFLIYFQGTGAADDSGLPNDRFFAVRPEGSVSTLKIQRTERGDSAVYLCASSLWAGSNQPQHFGDGTRLSIL.

The gene calls are TRBV7-2 and TRBJ2-2, with no clear D. The V and J ends lost 5 bases and 1 base respectively, with 8 bases between them. CDR3 length: 14 amino acids. The germline gives CDR1 SGHTA, CDR2 FQGNSA. CDR3 DNA sequence: TGTGCCAGCAGCCGCGCAGGGAACACCGGGGAGCTGTTTTTT. It encodes CASSRAGNTGELFF.

This chain links TRBV25-1 with TRBJ2-7; 10 bases align to TRBD1. CDR1 is MGHDK, CDR2 SYGVNS, per germline. This CDR3 has 15 amino acids. V was clipped by 6 bases and J by 3 bases; unmatched bases: 8. The CDR3 bases are TGTGCCAGCAGCGTTTCGGGACAGGGGAACTACGAGCAGTACTTC. This translates into CASSVSGQGNYEQYF.

The chain uses TRBV24-1 and TRBJ1-2; no clear D. CDR1 is KGHDR and CDR2 is SFDVKD in the germline V gene. The CDR3 spans 14 residues. Trimming stripped 2 bases from V and 6 bases from J, with 12 bases between. The CDR3 loop reads CATSDWVYTDGYTF. DNA for the CDR3: TGTGCCACCAGTGATTGGGTTTACACGGATGGCTACACCTTC.

On this clonotype: Since a much larger clone is just one base distant, this may be a read error. The chain uses TRBV5-1 and TRBJ2-1; D not resolved. The CDR3 sequence is 12 residues long. Germline V gives CDR1 SGHRS, CDR2 YFSETQ. With 4 bases removed from V and 12 bases from J, the gap between germline ends came to 14 bases. Here the CDR3 reads CASSPVRLVQFF. CDR3 DNA sequence: TGCGCCAGCAGCCCGGTGCGCCTCGTGCAGTTCTTC.

This clonotype occurred once. This chain connects TRBV20-1 to TRBJ2-3; no reliable D call. CDR1 and CDR2 (germline): DFQATT, SNEGSKA (reference sequence). The CDR3 extends over 11 amino acids. With 4 bases removed from V and 5 bases from J, the gap between germline ends came to 7 bases. The DNA of the CDR3 is TGCAGTGCTACGCTGAAAGATACGCAGTATTTT. Translation gives CSATLKDTQYF.